This TCR beta chain was recovered during a study of OX40 agonist ivuxolimab in advanced cancers. Study as a whole: Patients were 82.7% male with ages roughly 23 to 85, mean roughly 55. A partial response was reached by three patients: one with hepatocellular carcinoma and two with cutaneous melanoma. Findings and caveats of the study: Researchers did not establish what antigens the expanded peripheral T cells target.

Germline CDR1 is MDHEN and CDR2 is SYDVKM. This CDR3 is 14 amino acids long. Trimming stripped 6 bases from V and 3 bases from J, with 12 bases between. To note about this clone: No antigen is known for it.

Patients who had autoimmune disease history or got systemic immunosuppression were left out. The method was immunoSEQ multiplex PCR; TCRdb's version includes in-frame clones alone and lacks a portion of them. This table holds more than 25,000 clones, about 73% found once. The receptor was derived from an adult with an advanced solid tumor such as melanoma, head and neck, liver or kidney cancer. The chain links TRBV28 to TRBJ2-4; D might be TRBD1 or TRBD2, each matching 5 bases. The specimen comprised CD4+ or CD8+ T cells sorted from blood, sampled in a trial of the OX40 agonist ivuxolimab. The DNA of the CDR3 is TGTGCCAGCAGCCTCAGTGGGGGCAAAAACATTCAGTACTTC. This sequence encodes CASSLSGGKNIQYF.